This T cell receptor beta chain was profiled in a study of beta chain features in type 1 diabetes. Overall study context: There were 107,917,701 sorted cells examined across all samples. Findings of the study overall: Patients with Type 1 diabetes showed moderately but significantly shorter TCRB CDR3s in all four CD4+ subsets.

This clone was detected ten times or more. Its antigen remains unidentified. The sample holds other DNA sequences that translate to the same CDR3. CDR1 is SEHNR and CDR2 is FQNEAQ in the germline V gene (reference sequence). The CDR3 length is 14 residues. V was shortened by 3 bases and J by 2 bases, with 8 bases between the two germline ends. Expressed TCRB transcripts were sequenced because the isolated RNA had all been reverse transcribed beforehand. Assay: immunoSEQ multiplex PCR; the TCRdb copy retains only in-frame clones and omits some. The sample shows 200,000 to 300,000 clones, 25% to 35% of them seen only once.

The sequenced sample consisted of central memory CD4+ T cells from blood. The sequence was collected from a man aged 25-45 years in good health. The chain employs TRBV7-9 and TRBJ2-1; maybe TRBD2 (6 bases). In DNA, the CDR3 is TGTGCCAGCAGCTTTGCGGGAACCTACAATGAGCAGTTCTTC. This codes for CASSFAGTYNEQFF.